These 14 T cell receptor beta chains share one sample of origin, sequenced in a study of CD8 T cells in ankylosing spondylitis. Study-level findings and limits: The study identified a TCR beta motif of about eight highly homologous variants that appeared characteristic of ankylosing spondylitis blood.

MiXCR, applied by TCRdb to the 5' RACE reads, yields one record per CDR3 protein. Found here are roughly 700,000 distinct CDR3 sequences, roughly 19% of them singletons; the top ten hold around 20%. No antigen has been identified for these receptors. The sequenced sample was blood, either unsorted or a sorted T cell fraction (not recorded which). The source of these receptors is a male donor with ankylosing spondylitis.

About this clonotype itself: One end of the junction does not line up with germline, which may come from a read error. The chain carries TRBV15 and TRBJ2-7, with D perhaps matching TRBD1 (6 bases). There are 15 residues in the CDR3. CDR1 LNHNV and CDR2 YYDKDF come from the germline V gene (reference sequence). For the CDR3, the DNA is TGTGCCACCAGCAGAGATCGGGACACAGCTTACGATCAGTACTTC. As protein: CATSRDRDTAYDQYF.

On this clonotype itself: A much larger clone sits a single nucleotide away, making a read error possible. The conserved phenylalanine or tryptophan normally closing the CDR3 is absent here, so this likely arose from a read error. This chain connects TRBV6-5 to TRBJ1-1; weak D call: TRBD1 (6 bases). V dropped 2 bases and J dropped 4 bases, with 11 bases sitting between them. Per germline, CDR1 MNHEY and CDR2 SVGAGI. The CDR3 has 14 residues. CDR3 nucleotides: TGTGCCAGCAGTTACATCGACAGGTCCACTGAAGCTTTCATT. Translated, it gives CASSYIDRSTEAFI.

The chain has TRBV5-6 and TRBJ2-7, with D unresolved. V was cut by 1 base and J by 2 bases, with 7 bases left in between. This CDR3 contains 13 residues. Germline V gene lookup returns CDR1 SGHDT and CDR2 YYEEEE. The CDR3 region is CASSLISAYEQYF. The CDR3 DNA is TGTGCCAGCAGCTTGATCAGCGCCTACGAGCAGTACTTC.

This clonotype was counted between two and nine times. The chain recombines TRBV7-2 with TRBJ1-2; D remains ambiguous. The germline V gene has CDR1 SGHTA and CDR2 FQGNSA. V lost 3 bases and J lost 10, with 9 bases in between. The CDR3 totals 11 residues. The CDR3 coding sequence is TGTGCCAGCAGCTTGATGGCGTTCTACACCTTC. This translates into CASSLMAFYTF.

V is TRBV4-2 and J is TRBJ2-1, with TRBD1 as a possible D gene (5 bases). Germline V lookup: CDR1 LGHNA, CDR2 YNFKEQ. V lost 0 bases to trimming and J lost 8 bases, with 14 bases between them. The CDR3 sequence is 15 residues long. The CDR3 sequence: CASSQDGASSDEQFF. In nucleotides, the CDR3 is TGTGCCAGCAGCCAAGATGGGGCTAGTTCGGATGAGCAGTTCTTC.

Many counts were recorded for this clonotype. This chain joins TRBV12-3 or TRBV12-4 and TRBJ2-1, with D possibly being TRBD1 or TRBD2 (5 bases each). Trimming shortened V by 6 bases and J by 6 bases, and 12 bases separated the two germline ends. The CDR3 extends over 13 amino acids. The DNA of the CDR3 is TGTGCCAGCAGCCCGCCTGGGGGCAATGAGCAGTTCTTC. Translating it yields CASSPPGGNEQFF.

The CDR3 spells CSAPTGLSTDTQYF. CDR3 in DNA: TGCAGTGCCCCTACCGGACTTAGCACAGATACGCAGTATTTT. The chain joins TRBV20-1 to TRBJ2-3, with D perhaps TRBD2 (5 bases). This CDR3 has 14 residues. V lost 6 bases and J lost 0, with 13 bases in between. Per the germline V gene, CDR1 is DFQATT and CDR2 is SNEGSKA (reference sequence).

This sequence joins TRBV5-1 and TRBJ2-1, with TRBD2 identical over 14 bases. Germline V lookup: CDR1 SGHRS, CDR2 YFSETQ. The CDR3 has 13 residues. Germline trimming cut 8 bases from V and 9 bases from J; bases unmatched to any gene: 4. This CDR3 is CARGLAGVREQFF. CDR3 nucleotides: TGCGCCAGGGGACTAGCGGGAGTTCGTGAGCAGTTCTTC.

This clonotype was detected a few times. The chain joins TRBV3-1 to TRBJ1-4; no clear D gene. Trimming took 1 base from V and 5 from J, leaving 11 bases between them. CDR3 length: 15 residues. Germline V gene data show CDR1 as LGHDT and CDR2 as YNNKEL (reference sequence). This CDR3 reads CASSQAGRENEKLFF. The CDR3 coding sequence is TGTGCCAGCAGCCAAGCAGGAAGGGAGAATGAAAAACTGTTTTTT.

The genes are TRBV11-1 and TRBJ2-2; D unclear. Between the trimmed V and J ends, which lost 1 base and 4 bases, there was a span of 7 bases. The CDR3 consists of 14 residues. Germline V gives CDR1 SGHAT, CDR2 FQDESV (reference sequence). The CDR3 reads CASSLEAATGELFF. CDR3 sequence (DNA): TGTGCCAGCAGCTTAGAGGCAGCCACCGGGGAGCTGTTTTTT.

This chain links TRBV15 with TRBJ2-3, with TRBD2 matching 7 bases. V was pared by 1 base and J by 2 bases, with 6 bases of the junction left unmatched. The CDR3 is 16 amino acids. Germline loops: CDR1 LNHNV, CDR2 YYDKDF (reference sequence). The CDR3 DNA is TGTGCCACCAGCAGAGCAGGCGGGGGACCCACAGATACGCAGTATTTT. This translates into CATSRAGGGPTDTQYF. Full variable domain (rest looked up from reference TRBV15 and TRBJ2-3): DAMVIQNPRYQVTQFGKPVTLSCSQTLNHNVMYWYQQKSSQAPKLLFHYYDKDFNNEADTPDNFQSRRPNTSFCFLDIRSPGLGDTAMYLCATSRAGGGPTDTQYFGPGTRLTVL.

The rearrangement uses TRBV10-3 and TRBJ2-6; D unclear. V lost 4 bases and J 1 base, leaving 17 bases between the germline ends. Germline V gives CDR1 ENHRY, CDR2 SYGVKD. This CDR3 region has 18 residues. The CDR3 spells CAISGLAPNKSGANVLTF. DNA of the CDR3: TGTGCCATCAGTGGGTTGGCACCAAACAAGTCTGGGGCCAACGTCCTGACTTTC.

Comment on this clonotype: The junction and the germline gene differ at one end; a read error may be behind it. The CDR3 loop reads CASSPGTAKEKLFF. The CDR3 DNA is TGTGCCAGCAGCCCCGGGACAGCTAAGGAAAAACTGTTTTTT. V usage is TRBV7-8 and J usage is TRBJ1-4, with TRBD1 identical over 7 bases. This CDR3 region has 14 residues. Germline V gene sequence: CDR1 SGHVS, CDR2 FQNEAQ.

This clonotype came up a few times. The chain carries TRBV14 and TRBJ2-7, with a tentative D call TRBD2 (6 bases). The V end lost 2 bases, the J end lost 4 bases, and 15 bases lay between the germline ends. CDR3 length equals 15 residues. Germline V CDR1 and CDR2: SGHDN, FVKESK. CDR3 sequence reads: CASSQTPGLRYEQYF. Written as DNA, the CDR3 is TGTGCCAGCAGCCAAACTCCGGGACTCCGGTACGAGCAGTACTTC. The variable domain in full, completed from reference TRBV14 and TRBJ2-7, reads EAGVTQFPSHSVIEKGQTVTLRCDPISGHDNLYWYRRVMGKEIKFLLHFVKESKQDESGMPNNRFLAERTGGTYSTLKVQPAELEDSGVYFCASSQTPGLRYEQYFGPGTRLTVT.